Presented here are 2 T cell receptor beta chains from one specimen sequenced in a study of CXCR3-negative and CXCR3-positive naive CD8 T cells. Study-wide results and caveats: A higher hydrophobicity marked the TRB CDR3s of CXCR3-positive naive cells versus CXCR3-negative naive cells.

The antigens for these receptors are not known. Preparation of TRB cDNA libraries relied on 5' RACE carrying UMI labels. TCRdb reanalyzed the 5' RACE reads and collapses them to one entry per CDR3 protein, without DNA. This sample's clone table lists approximately 90,000 distinct CDR3 sequences. Sequences were obtained from naive CXCR3+ CD8+ T cells from blood. As for subset: CD45RO-CCR7+CD27+CD95- naive CD8+ T cells expressing CXCR3 (TNR3+). The receptors shown here come from a human donor in good health. Some clones in this sample may be carry-over from other donors' samples.

The chain links TRBV27 to TRBJ2-3. The CDR3 extends over 14 amino acids. Germline V lookup: CDR1 MNHEY, CDR2 SMNVEV (reference sequence). The CDR3 region is CASSLVISTDTQYF.

The J gene is TRBJ2-5, the V gene TRBV7-9. Germline V gives CDR1 SEHNR, CDR2 FQNEAQ (reference sequence). The CDR3 has 15 amino acids. The CDR3 reads CASSISGGFQETQYF.